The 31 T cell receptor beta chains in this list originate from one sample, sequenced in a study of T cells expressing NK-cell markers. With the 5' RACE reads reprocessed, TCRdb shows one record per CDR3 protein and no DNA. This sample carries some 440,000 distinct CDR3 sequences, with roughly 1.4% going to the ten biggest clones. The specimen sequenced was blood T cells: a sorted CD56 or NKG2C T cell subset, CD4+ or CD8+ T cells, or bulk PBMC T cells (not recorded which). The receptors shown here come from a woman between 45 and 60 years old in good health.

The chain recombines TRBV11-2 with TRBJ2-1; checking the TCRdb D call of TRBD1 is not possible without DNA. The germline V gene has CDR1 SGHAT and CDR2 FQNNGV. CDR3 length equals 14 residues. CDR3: CASSSTPVAAKWFF.

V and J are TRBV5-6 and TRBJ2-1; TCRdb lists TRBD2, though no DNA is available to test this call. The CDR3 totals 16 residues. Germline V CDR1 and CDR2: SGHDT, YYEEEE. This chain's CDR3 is CASSPYGTSDNNEQFF. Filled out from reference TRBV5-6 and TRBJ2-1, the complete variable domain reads DAGVTQSPTHLIKTRGQQVTLRCSPKSGHDTVSWYQQALGQGPQFIFQYYEEEERQRGNFPDRFSGHQFPNYSSELNVNALLLGDSALYLCASSPYGTSDNNEQFFGPGTRLTVL.

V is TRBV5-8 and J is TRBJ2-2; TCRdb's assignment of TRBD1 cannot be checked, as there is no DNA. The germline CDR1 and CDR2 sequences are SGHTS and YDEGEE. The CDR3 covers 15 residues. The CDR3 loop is CASSPYPKNTGELFF.

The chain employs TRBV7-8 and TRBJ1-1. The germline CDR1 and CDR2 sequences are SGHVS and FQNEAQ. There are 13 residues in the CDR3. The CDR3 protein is CASSLALDTEAFF.

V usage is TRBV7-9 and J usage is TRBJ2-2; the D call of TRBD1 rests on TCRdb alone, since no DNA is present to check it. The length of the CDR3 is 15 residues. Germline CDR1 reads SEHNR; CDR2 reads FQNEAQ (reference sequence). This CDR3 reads CASSFWTGGNGELFF.

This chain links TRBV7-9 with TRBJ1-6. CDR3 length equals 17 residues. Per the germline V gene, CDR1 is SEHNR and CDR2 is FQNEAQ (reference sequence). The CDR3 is CASSWEEGQAVNSPLHF.

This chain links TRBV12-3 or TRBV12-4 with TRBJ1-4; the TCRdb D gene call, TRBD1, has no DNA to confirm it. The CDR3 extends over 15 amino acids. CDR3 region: CASSSRGATNEKLFF.

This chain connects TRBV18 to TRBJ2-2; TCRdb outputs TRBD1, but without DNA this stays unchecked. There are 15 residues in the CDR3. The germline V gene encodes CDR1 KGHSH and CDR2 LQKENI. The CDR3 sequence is CASSPLGHPTGELFF. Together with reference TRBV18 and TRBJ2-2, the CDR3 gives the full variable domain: NAGVMQNPRHLVRRRGQEARLRCSPMKGHSHVYWYRQLPEEGLKFMVYLQKENIIDESGMPKERFSAEFPKEGPSILRIQQVVRGDSAAYFCASSPLGHPTGELFFGEGSRLTVL.

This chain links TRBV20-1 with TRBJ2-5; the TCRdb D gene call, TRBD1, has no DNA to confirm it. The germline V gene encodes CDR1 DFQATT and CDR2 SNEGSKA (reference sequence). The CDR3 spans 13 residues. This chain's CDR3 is CSASRGGDETQYF.

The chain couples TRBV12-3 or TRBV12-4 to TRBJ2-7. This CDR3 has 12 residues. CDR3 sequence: CASSKLNHEQYF.

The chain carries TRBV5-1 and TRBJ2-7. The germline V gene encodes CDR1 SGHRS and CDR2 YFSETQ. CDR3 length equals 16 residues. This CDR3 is CASSLEETQLTYEQYF.

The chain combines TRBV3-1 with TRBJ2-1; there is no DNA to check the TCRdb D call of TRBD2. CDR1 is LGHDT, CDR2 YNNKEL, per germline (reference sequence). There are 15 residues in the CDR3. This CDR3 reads CASSQEGEGRGEQFF.

The CDR3 region is CAISGPNNEQFF. The chain is built from TRBV10-3 and TRBJ2-1; the D call of TRBD2 rests on TCRdb alone, since no DNA is present to check it. From germline, CDR1 is ENHRY and CDR2 SYGVKD. This CDR3 comprises 12 residues.

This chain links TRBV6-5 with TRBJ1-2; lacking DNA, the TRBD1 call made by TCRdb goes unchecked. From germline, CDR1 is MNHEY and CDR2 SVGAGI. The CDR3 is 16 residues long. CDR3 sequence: CASSGGRVSPNYGYTF.

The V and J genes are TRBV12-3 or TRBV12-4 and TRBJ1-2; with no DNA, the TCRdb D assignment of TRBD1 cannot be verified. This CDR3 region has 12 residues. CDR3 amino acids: CASGPGGLGYTF.

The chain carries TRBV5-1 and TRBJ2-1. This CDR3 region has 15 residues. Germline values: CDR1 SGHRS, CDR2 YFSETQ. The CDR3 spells CASRRLGGSSNEQFF.

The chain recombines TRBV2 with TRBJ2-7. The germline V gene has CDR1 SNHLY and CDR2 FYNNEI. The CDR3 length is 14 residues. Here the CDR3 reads CASSEVRPKDEQYF. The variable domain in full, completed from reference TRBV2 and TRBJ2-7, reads EPEVTQTPSHQVTQMGQEVILRCVPISNHLYFYWYRQILGQKVEFLVSFYNNEISEKSEIFDDQFSVERPDGSNFTLKIRSTKLEDSAMYFCASSEVRPKDEQYFGPGTRLTVT.

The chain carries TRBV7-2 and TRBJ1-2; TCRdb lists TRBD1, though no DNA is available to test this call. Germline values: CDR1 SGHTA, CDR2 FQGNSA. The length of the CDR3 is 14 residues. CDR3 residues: CASSLTGTAGGYTF.

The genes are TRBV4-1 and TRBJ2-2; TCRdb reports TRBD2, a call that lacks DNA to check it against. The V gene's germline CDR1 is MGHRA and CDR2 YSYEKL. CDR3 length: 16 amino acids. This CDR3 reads CASSPLAGGRTGELFF.

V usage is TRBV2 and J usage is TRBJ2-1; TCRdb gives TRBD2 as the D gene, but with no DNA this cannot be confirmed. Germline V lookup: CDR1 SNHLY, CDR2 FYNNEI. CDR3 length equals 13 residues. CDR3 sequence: CASSERGLNEQFF.

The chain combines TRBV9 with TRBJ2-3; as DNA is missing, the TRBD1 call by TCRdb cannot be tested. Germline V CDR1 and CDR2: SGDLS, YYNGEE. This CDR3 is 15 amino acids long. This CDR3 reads CASSVGGIASDTQYF.

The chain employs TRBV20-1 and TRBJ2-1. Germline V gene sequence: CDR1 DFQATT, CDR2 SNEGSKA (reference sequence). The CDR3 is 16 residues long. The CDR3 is CSASFPEASSYNEQFF.

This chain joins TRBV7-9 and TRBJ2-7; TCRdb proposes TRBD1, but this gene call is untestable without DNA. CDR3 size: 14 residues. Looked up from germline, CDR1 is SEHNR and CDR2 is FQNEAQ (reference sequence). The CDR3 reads CASSPTRQVYEQYF. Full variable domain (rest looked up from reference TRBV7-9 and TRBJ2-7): DTGVSQNPRHKITKRGQNVTFRCDPISEHNRLYWYRQTLGQGPEFLTYFQNEAQLEKSRLLSDRFSAERPKGSFSTLEIQRTEQGDSAMYLCASSPTRQVYEQYFGPGTRLTVT.

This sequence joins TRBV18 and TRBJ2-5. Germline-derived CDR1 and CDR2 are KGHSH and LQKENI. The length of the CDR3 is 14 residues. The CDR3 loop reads CASSPVLQKETQYF.

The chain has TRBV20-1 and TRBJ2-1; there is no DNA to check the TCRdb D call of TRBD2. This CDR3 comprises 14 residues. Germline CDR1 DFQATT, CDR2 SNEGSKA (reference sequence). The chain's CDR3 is CSAGLAGIYNEQFF.

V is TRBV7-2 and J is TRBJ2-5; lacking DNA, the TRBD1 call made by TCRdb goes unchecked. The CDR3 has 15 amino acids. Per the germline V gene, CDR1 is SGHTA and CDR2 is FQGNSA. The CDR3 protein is CASSLGRVGTATQYF.

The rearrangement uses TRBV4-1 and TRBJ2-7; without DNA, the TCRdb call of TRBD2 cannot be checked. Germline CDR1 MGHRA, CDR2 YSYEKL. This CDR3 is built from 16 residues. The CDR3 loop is CASSQEKLAGVYEQYF.

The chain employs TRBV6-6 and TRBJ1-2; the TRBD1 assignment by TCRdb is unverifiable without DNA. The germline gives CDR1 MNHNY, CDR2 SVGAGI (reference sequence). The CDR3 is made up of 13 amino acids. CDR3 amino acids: CASSYRGKDGYTF.

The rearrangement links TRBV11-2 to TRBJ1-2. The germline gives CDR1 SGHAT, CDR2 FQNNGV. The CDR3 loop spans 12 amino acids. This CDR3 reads CASSIQRVGYTF.

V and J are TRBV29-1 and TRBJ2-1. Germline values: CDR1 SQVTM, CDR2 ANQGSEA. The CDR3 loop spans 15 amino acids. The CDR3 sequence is CSVEGVSSRLNEQFF.

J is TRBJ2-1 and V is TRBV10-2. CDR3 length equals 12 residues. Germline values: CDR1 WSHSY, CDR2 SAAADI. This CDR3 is CASSGGGLEQFF.